A selection of T cell receptor beta chains follows, all from one sample in a study of T cells in localized non-small cell lung cancer. Repertoires were generated with immunoSEQ multiplex PCR, while TCRdb's copy carries only in-frame clones and drops some. Of 23,000 or so clones listed, 92% are singletons. Sequenced material: peripheral blood, taken before any cancer treatment. These receptors were collected from a man between 40 and 70 years old with stage III squamous cell lung carcinoma. CDR3s include the opening cysteine and the closing phenylalanine or tryptophan. Each record gives: D gene, V gene, J gene, clone size, CDR3 protein, CDR3 DNA. D genes are given only for firm matches. Size tells how often a clone was seen (once, few, many) or the class of an expanded clone, and some rows leave it out.

.	TRBV4-1	TRBJ1-4	.	CASSQQTVLNEKLFF	TGCGCCAGCAGCCAGCAGACAGTACTTAATGAAAAACTGTTTTTT
.	TRBV6-6	TRBJ1-1	once	CASTPGETEAFF	TGTGCCAGCACACCCGGGGAGACTGAAGCTTTCTTT
.	TRBV6-5	TRBJ1-3	.	CASTHGGRGNTIYF	TGTGCCAGCACCCACGGGGGGAGGGGAAACACCATATATTTT
.	TRBV7-9	TRBJ1-1	.	CASSLSGAGTEAFF	TGTGCCAGCAGCTTATCGGGGGCTGGCACTGAAGCTTTCTTT
TRBD1	TRBV27	TRBJ2-7	.	CASSLRGQGTYEQYF	TGTGCCAGCAGTTTAAGGGGACAGGGTACTTACGAGCAGTACTTC
.	TRBV6-5	TRBJ1-1	.	CASSYRQVGAEAFF	TGTGCCAGCAGTTACAGACAGGTGGGCGCTGAAGCTTTCTTT
.	TRBV6-1	TRBJ1-1	.	CASTKGGMNTEAFF	TGTGCCAGCACCAAGGGCGGTATGAACACTGAAGCTTTCTTT
TRBD1	TRBV18	TRBJ1-2	.	CASSPTRTGLAYGYTF	TGTGCCAGCTCACCAACTAGGACAGGGCTAGCCTATGGCTACACCTTC
.	TRBV29-1	TRBJ2-7	.	CSVEGQGYEQYF	TGCAGCGTTGAGGGGCAGGGCTACGAGCAGTACTTC
.	TRBV5-1	TRBJ2-2	.	CASSLDSSNTGELFF	TGCGCCAGCAGCTTAGACAGTTCGAACACCGGGGAGCTGTTTTTT
.	TRBV5-6	TRBJ1-1	.	CASSLAGGNTEAFF	TGTGCCAGCAGCTTGGCAGGCGGGAACACTGAAGCTTTCTTT
.	TRBV6-5	TRBJ2-2	.	CASSHAQANTGELFF	TGTGCCAGCAGTCACGCACAAGCGAACACCGGGGAGCTGTTTTTT
TRBD1	TRBV5-1	TRBJ1-1	.	CASSLGAGGVTEAFF	TGCGCCAGCAGCTTGGGAGCAGGGGGCGTTACTGAAGCTTTCTTT
.	TRBV5-6	TRBJ1-2	few	CASSLSGTPGGYTF	TGTGCCAGCAGCTTATCCGGGACACCCGGGGGCTACACCTTC
.	TRBV2	TRBJ2-7	.	CASRPAAYEQYF	TGTGCCAGCAGACCGGCAGCCTACGAGCAGTACTTC
.	TRBV9	TRBJ2-4	.	CASSDPGDRAKNIQYF	TGTGCCAGCAGCGACCCAGGGGACCGGGCCAAAAACATTCAGTACTTC
.	TRBV5-3	TRBJ1-3	.	CARSLGGNTIYF	TGTGCCAGAAGCTTGGGGGGAAACACCATATATTTT
.	TRBV5-1	TRBJ1-2	.	CASSLVAGEGYTF	TGCGCCAGCAGCTTGGTGGCAGGGGAAGGCTACACCTTC
TRBD1	TRBV28	TRBJ1-2	.	CASSPPTGPLGYTF	TGTGCTAGCAGTCCTCCGACAGGGCCCCTTGGCTACACCTTC
TRBD1	TRBV28	TRBJ2-7	.	CAIRQGPYEQYF	TGTGCCATCCGACAGGGTCCCTACGAGCAGTACTTC
.	TRBV4-3	TRBJ1-5	.	CASSQDLRGGNQPQHF	TGCGCCAGCAGCCAAGATCTGAGAGGGGGCAATCAGCCCCAGCATTTT
.	TRBV10-3	TRBJ2-7	.	CAISEPDKTYEQYF	TGTGCCATCAGTGAGCCCGACAAGACCTACGAGCAGTACTTC
.	TRBV12-2	TRBJ2-2	.	CASRFPADGPNTGELFF	TGTGCAAGTCGCTTCCCTGCCGACGGACCGAACACCGGGGAGCTGTTTTTT
.	TRBV28	TRBJ2-7	.	CASSPGNYEQYF	TGTGCCAGCAGTCCGGGAAACTACGAGCAGTACTTC
.	TRBV28	TRBJ1-2	.	CASSFYEGLSYGYTF	TGTGCCAGCAGTTTTTATGAGGGCTTGAGCTATGGCTACACCTTC
.	TRBV5-8	TRBJ2-1	.	CASSSGFPLMGEQFF	TGTGCCAGCAGCTCCGGCTTCCCCCTGATGGGGGAGCAGTTCTTC
TRBD1	TRBV28	TRBJ1-5	.	CASSYRTGRRLKSQPQHF	TGTGCCAGCAGTTACCGGACAGGTCGCCGACTAAAGAGTCAGCCCCAGCATTTT
.	TRBV18	TRBJ2-3	.	CASSRTDTQYF	TGTGCCAGCTCACGGACAGATACGCAGTATTTT
.	TRBV7-2	TRBJ1-4	.	CASSLDPRGEKLFF	TGTGCCAGCAGCTTAGATCCCAGGGGTGAAAAACTGTTTTTT
.	TRBV4-2	TRBJ2-3	.	CASSQGGVPDTQYF	TGTGCCAGCAGCCAAGGCGGAGTACCAGATACGCAGTATTTT